Described below is a single TCR beta chain sequence and its context. The source of the sample is a study of blood T cells in healthy people across ages. The second PCR ran roughly 6 to 11 cycles with a sample-barcoded 5' primer and J-beta primers. Template switching added a 12-random-nucleotide identifier to every cDNA molecule. Per-sample output comprised a minimum of 2.5 million paired-end reads containing CDR3. TCRdb reprocessed the 5' RACE reads via MiXCR and lists one record per CDR3 protein. The sample holds around 1,000,000 distinct CDR3 sequences, around 25% seen once. CDR3 size: 15 residues. CDR1 and CDR2 (germline): DFQATT, SNEGSKA (reference sequence). Losses at the gene ends were 3 bases for V and 0 bases for J; bases not matched to a gene: 5. The same specimen was also included in a second study, on T cells of mothers and their children. Per that study: Some 2.7 million TCR beta reads per child versus over 9.5 million per mother. Overlap measured in related mother-child pairs was slightly, non-significantly higher than in unrelated pairs.

Specimen: blood. This TCR was recovered from a girl aged 2 to 10 in good health. The chain joins TRBV20-1 to TRBJ2-7, with 10 bases lining up with TRBD2. CDR3 residues: CSASKLAGDSYEQYF. The CDR3 DNA reads as TGCAGTGCTAGTAAGCTAGCGGGAGACTCCTACGAGCAGTACTTC.